One and the same sample provided the 10 T cell receptor beta chains below, sequenced in a study of shared clonotypes between healthy human individuals. Using immunoSEQ multiplex PCR, the repertoire was profiled, and TCRdb retains in-frame clones only, with some absent. The data show under 2,500,000 clones, with approximately 94% seen just once and around 0.13% held by the top ten. Material for sequencing was naive CD4+ T cells sorted from blood. Subset defined: CD45RA+ positively selected. The receptor set was obtained from a man between 18 and 29 years old in good health.

The chain couples TRBV21-1 to TRBJ2-6; the tabulated D call, TRBD2, remains unverified against the DNA. TRBV21-1 counts as a pseudogene. This CDR3 comprises 17 residues. CDR3 nucleotides: TGTGCCAGCATCCCCCAAGAGAGGGATGCTGGGGCCAACGTCCTGACTTTC. It translates to CASIPQERDAGANVLTF.

The rearrangement uses TRBV29-1 and TRBJ1-1; D uncertain. The V gene's germline CDR1 is SQVTM and CDR2 ANQGSEA. V shed 2 bases and J shed 0 bases, with 7 bases lying between them. The CDR3 is made up of 13 amino acids. For the CDR3, the DNA is TGCAGCGTTGAAAAGGATTTGAACACTGAAGCTTTCTTT. Protein: CSVEKDLNTEAFF.

The chain has TRBV4-3 and TRBJ1-2; 9 bases match TRBD1. Germline CDR1 LGHNA, CDR2 YSLEER. This CDR3 region has 16 residues. V lost 2 bases to trimming and J lost 1 base; unmatched junction nucleotides: 5. The CDR3 spells CASSQLGTGSNYGYTF. CDR3 nucleotide sequence: TGCGCCAGCAGCCAATTGGGGACAGGGAGTAACTATGGCTACACCTTC.

This sequence joins TRBV10-3 and TRBJ1-3; the D is unclear. This CDR3 region has 16 residues. V lost 0 bases and J lost 0, with 9 bases in between. The V gene's germline CDR1 is ENHRY and CDR2 SYGVKD. This CDR3 reads CAISESRLISGNTIYF. The CDR3 DNA follows: TGTGCCATCAGTGAGTCGAGGCTGATCTCTGGAAACACCATATATTTT.

The gene calls are TRBV5-8 and TRBJ2-2, with a tentative D call TRBD2 (6 bases). The V end lost 2 bases, the J end lost 3 bases, and 8 bases lay between the germline ends. This CDR3 has 14 amino acids. Germline V gene data show CDR1 as SGHTS and CDR2 as YDEGEE. Here the CDR3 DNA reads TGTGCCAGCAGCTTTAGGAGGGACACCGGGGAGCTGTTTTTT. Encoded protein: CASSFRRDTGELFF.

The CDR3 is CASSGSLTSNTGELFF. For the CDR3, the DNA is TGTGCCAGCAGCGGGTCGCTCACGTCGAACACCGGGGAGCTGTTTTTT. The chain joins TRBV9 to TRBJ2-2, with D hard to call. The germline CDR1 and CDR2 sequences are SGDLS and YYNGEE. V shed 3 bases and J shed 0 bases, with 12 bases lying between them. The CDR3 covers 16 residues.

The chain joins TRBV6-1 to TRBJ1-2; D is ambiguous. Germline V CDR1 and CDR2: MNHNS, SASEGT. V was trimmed by 0 bases and J by 8 bases, leaving 19 bases between them. The CDR3 is made up of 16 amino acids. CDR3 sequence (DNA): TGTGCCAGCAGTGAAGCCCGGGAGTTGGAGGGCAGAGGCTACACCTTC. It translates to CASSEARELEGRGYTF.

The chain links TRBV5-1 to TRBJ1-3; possibly TRBD1 for D (6 bases). V was trimmed by 0 bases and J by 15 bases, leaving 13 bases between them. Germline CDR1 and CDR2: SGHRS and YFSETQ. The CDR3 is 12 residues long. CDR3 sequence: CASSLAGGAGYF. CDR3 DNA sequence: TGCGCCAGCAGCTTGGCTGGGGGGGCAGGATATTTT.

As to this clone: Other DNA sequences in this specimen translate into the identical CDR3. The rearrangement uses TRBV28 and TRBJ1-2; D unclear. The CDR3 spans 13 residues. The V end lost 3 bases, the J end lost 0 bases, and 5 bases lay between the germline ends. The germline V gene encodes CDR1 MDHEN and CDR2 SYDVKM. This CDR3 is CASSFGANYGYTF. Here the CDR3 DNA reads TGTGCCAGCAGTTTCGGTGCTAACTATGGCTACACCTTC.

The gene calls are TRBV5-5 and TRBJ2-7; TRBD2 agrees at 14 bases. Trimming took 0 bases from V and 6 from J; bases not matched to a gene: 2. Germline CDR1 is SGHKS and CDR2 is YYEKEE (reference sequence). This CDR3 has 15 amino acids. The CDR3 spells CASSLGTSGRSEQYF. DNA for the CDR3: TGTGCCAGCAGCTTGGGGACTAGCGGGAGGTCCGAGCAGTACTTC.